These 21 T cell receptor beta chains originate from one sample sequenced in a study of T cells in women clearing cervical HPV infection. Generated by immunoSEQ multiplex PCR, the TCRdb table keeps only in-frame clones and is missing some. The sample table sets out about 48,000 clones. Sequenced material: blood buffy coat. These receptors were collected from a woman between 18 and 70 years old with a cervical HPV16 infection that either progressed to CIN3+ or cleared (not recorded which).

To note about this clone: The CDR3 end is not reached by the read, which stops 3 residues before it; the germline J gene fills it in. The chain uses TRBV27 and TRBJ2-7; 7 bases line up with TRBD2. There are 17 residues in the CDR3. Unmatched junction bases numbered 18, after V lost 7 bases and J lost 3 bases. CDR1 is MNHEY and CDR2 is SMNVEV in the germline V gene (reference sequence). CDR3 region: CASTPSRGSGPFYEQYF. The part of the CDR3 DNA that was read is TGTGCCAGCACCCCAAGTAGGGGTAGCGGGCCGTTCTACGAG.

Worth noting for this clone: The read comes to an end 3 residues before the CDR3 does, leaving the germline J gene to fill in the end. V gene TRBV18 combines with J gene TRBJ2-5; D unresolved. Germline V gene lookup returns CDR1 KGHSH and CDR2 LQKENI. This CDR3 is built from 11 residues. V lost 6 bases to trimming and J lost 1 base, with 3 bases between them. Incomplete CDR3 DNA: TGTGCCAGCTCCTTCCAAGAGACC. Translation: CASSFQET. The full-length CDR3 reads as CASSFQETQYF.

Notes on this clone: The CDR3 is cut off 3 residues early in the read; its end comes from the germline J gene. The V gene is TRBV19, the J gene TRBJ2-1; D remains unclear. Germline V gives CDR1 LNHDA, CDR2 SQIVND (reference sequence). V lost 1 base to trimming and J lost 0 bases, with 7 bases between them. The CDR3 is made up of 15 amino acids. The CDR3 sequence: CASSIVASSYNEQFF. The CDR3 bases that were read are TGTGCCAGTAGTATAGTAGCAAGCTCCTACAATGAG.

With respect to this clone: From the germline J gene comes the end of the CDR3, since the read stops 3 residues before it. The chain employs TRBV20-1 and TRBJ2-7, with 12 nucleotides matching TRBD1. Germline lookup yields CDR1 DFQATT and CDR2 SNEGSKA (reference sequence). This CDR3 region has 14 residues. The J segment lost 5 bases and the V segment lost 5 bases, leaving 7 bases of the junction unmatched. The CDR3 bases that were read are TGCAGTGCTTACCGGGACAGGGGGCTGAACGAG. Its translation: CSAYRDRGLNE. The CDR3 as a whole reads CSAYRDRGLNEQYF.

Of note for this clone: The read falls 3 residues short of the CDR3 end, and the missing part is taken from the germline J gene. The chain employs TRBV12-3 or TRBV12-4 and TRBJ1-5; D gene uncertain. Trimming cost V 1 base and J 3 bases, with 13 bases left between them. The CDR3 runs to 16 residues. The covered CDR3 bases are TGTGCCAGCAGTTTAGAGAGCAGGAGGAACAATCAGCCC. Encoded protein: CASSLESRRNNQP. In full, the CDR3 is CASSLESRRNNQPQHF.

Remarks on this clone: The read comes to an end 3 residues before the CDR3 does, leaving the germline J gene to fill in the end. V and J are TRBV7-2 and TRBJ1-3; D gene ambiguous. There are 12 residues in the CDR3. Germline values: CDR1 SGHTA, CDR2 FQGNSA. Trimming shortened V by 5 bases and J by 5 bases, and 7 bases separated the two germline ends. The CDR3 protein is CASSQQRNTIYF. CDR3 DNA (partial): TGTGCCAGCAGCCAACAGCGAAACACC.

On this clone itself: Read sequence stops 3 residues before the CDR3 end, and the germline J gene provides the missing end. The chain links TRBV12-3 or TRBV12-4 to TRBJ2-7; TRBD2 might be the D (5 bases). Trimming stripped 1 base from V and 0 bases from J, with 10 bases between. The CDR3 loop spans 15 amino acids. The CDR3 loop is CASSLENSVSYEQYF. The CDR3 bases that were read are TGTGCCAGCAGTTTAGAGAATAGCGTCTCCTACGAG.

Comment on this clone: From the germline J gene comes the end of the CDR3, since the read stops 3 residues before it. V is TRBV5-1 and J is TRBJ1-1; 7 bases are shared with TRBD1. Germline lookup yields CDR1 SGHRS and CDR2 YFSETQ. V lost 4 bases and J lost 4; bases outside the gene matches: 4. This CDR3 comprises 13 residues. The CDR3 bases that were read are TGCGCCAGCAGCATCCGACAGGGCACTGAA. Translated: CASSIRQGTE. The complete CDR3 protein is CASSIRQGTEAFF. The variable domain in full, with the rest retrieved from reference TRBV5-1 and TRBJ1-1, is KAGVTQTPRYLIKTRGQQVTLSCSPISGHRSVSWYQQTPGQGLQFLFEYFSETQRNKGNFPGRFSGRQFSNSRSEMNVSTLELGDSALYLCASSIRQGTEAFFGQGTRLTVV.

Turning to this clone: The CDR3 extends 3 residues past the end of the read, so its final part is completed from the germline J gene. The V gene is TRBV7-2, the J gene TRBJ2-3; D gene ambiguous. The CDR3 sequence is 12 residues long. Germline V gene sequence: CDR1 SGHTA, CDR2 FQGNSA. The covered CDR3 bases are TGTGCCAGCAGCTCCATAGTCCTAACG. It codes for CASSSIVLT. The entire CDR3 protein reads CASSSIVLTQYF.

Worth noting for this clone: The CDR3 is cut off 3 residues early in the read; its end comes from the germline J gene. This chain joins TRBV28 and TRBJ2-7, with unresolved D. The CDR3 is 13 amino acids. From germline, CDR1 is MDHEN and CDR2 SYDVKM. Trimming pared 3 bases from V and 2 bases from J, leaving 8 bases between. The covered CDR3 bases are TGTGCCAGCAGTTTCAGTCCAACCTACGAG. As protein: CASSFSPTYE. The full-length CDR3 reads as CASSFSPTYEQYF.

This chain's CDR3 is CASRPTQVPEAFF. CDR3 DNA, as far as it was read: TGTGCCAGCAGACCTACACAGGTTCCTGAA. This chain uses TRBV7-2 with TRBJ1-1; possibly TRBD1 for D (5 bases). The read ends 3 residues before the CDR3 terminus; that terminus is restored from the germline J gene. V shed 6 bases and J shed 6 bases, with 14 bases lying between them. Germline-derived CDR1 and CDR2 are SGHTA and FQGNSA. The CDR3 is 13 amino acids.

A word on this clone: Read data end 3 residues before the CDR3 end; the end is taken from the germline J gene. The identical CDR3 is also encoded by other nucleotide sequences in the sample. The chain links TRBV5-1 to TRBJ2-1, with 10 positions matching TRBD2. The length of the CDR3 is 15 residues. The J segment lost 4 bases and the V segment lost 2 bases, leaving 3 bases of the junction unmatched. Germline V lookup: CDR1 SGHRS, CDR2 YFSETQ. The chain's CDR3 is CASSLGLAVYNEQFF. The CDR3 bases that were read are TGCGCCAGCAGCTTAGGACTAGCGGTTTACAATGAG.

With regard to this clone: The CDR3 goes on 3 residues after the read ends, and that part is filled in from the germline J gene. J is TRBJ2-1 and V is TRBV2; 10 nucleotides line up with TRBD2. Germline lookup yields CDR1 SNHLY and CDR2 FYNNEI. The trim removed 6 bases at V and 6 bases at J, leaving 8 bases unmatched. This CDR3 region has 15 residues. CDR3 DNA, as far as it was read: TGTGCCAGCAGGAAAAGCGGGGGGGCCGTCAATGAG. Its protein is CASRKSGGAVNE. The entire CDR3 is CASRKSGGAVNEQFF.

On this clone: Read coverage stops 3 residues before the CDR3 terminus; the germline J gene supplies the remainder. This chain joins TRBV30 and TRBJ1-2; 7 nucleotides align to TRBD1. The CDR3 has 13 residues. After removal of 6 bases from V and 4 bases from J, the junction contained 8 bases not matched to a gene. Germline-derived CDR1 and CDR2 are GTSNPN and SVGIG (reference sequence). CDR3 amino acids: CACHQGGAYGYTF. The covered CDR3 bases are TGTGCCTGTCACCAAGGGGGCGCCTATGGC.

With respect to this clone: Sequencing ends 3 residues short of the CDR3 end; the germline J gene provides the rest. The chain links TRBV7-8 to TRBJ2-1, with D possibly TRBD2 on 7 matching bases. V lost 3 bases and J 5 bases, leaving 14 bases between the germline ends. The CDR3 spans 15 residues. CDR1 SGHVS and CDR2 FQNEAQ come from the germline V gene. The CDR3 sequence: CASSFRRGPHNEQFF. The DNA read from the CDR3 is TGTGCCAGCAGCTTTAGGCGGGGGCCCCACAATGAG.

On this clone itself: Read sequence stops 3 residues before the CDR3 end, and the germline J gene provides the missing end. The V and J genes are TRBV5-1 and TRBJ2-3; D is ambiguous. The CDR3 covers 13 residues. V was pared by 0 bases and J by 6 bases, with 8 bases between. The germline CDR1 and CDR2 sequences are SGHRS and YFSETQ. CDR3 bases read: TGCGCCAGCAGCTTGGACCGCGCGGATACG. Translating gives CASSLDRADT. From start to end, the CDR3 is CASSLDRADTQYF. Drawing the rest from reference TRBV5-1 and TRBJ2-3, the complete variable domain is KAGVTQTPRYLIKTRGQQVTLSCSPISGHRSVSWYQQTPGQGLQFLFEYFSETQRNKGNFPGRFSGRQFSNSRSEMNVSTLELGDSALYLCASSLDRADTQYFGPGTRLTVL.

Regarding this clone: The read falls 3 residues short of the CDR3 end, and the missing part is taken from the germline J gene. V and J are TRBV11-2 and TRBJ1-2; no reliable D call. Germline assignment: CDR1 SGHAT and CDR2 FQNNGV. The CDR3 loop spans 11 amino acids. V was shortened by 5 bases and J by 7 bases, with 8 bases between the two germline ends. This chain's CDR3 is CASSPSVGYTF. CDR3 DNA, as far as it was read: TGTGCCAGCAGCCCTTCGGTTGGC.

In regard to this clone: The sequence runs out 3 residues before the end of the CDR3; the remainder is reconstructed from the germline J gene. This chain joins TRBV19 and TRBJ2-1, with 8 bases fitting TRBD1. There are 15 residues in the CDR3. With V trimmed by 3 bases and J by 5 bases, 6 bases remained unmatched. CDR1 is LNHDA and CDR2 is SQIVND in the germline V gene (reference sequence). The CDR3 bases that were read are TGTGCCAGTAGTATGGGGGACAGGTGGAACAATGAG. Protein product: CASSMGDRWNNE. The entire CDR3 sequence reads CASSMGDRWNNEQFF.

In regard to this clone: The CDR3 end is not reached by the read, which stops 3 residues before it; the germline J gene fills it in. The chain has TRBV19 and TRBJ2-3, with D unclear. The V end was cut by 5 bases, the J end by 6 bases, with 3 bases between. CDR3 length equals 10 residues. Germline lookup yields CDR1 LNHDA and CDR2 SQIVND (reference sequence). CDR3 DNA (partial): TGTGCCAGTAGTCAGGATACG. Encoded protein: CASSQDT. The CDR3 in full is CASSQDTQYF.

In regard to this clone: Read data end 3 residues before the CDR3 end; the end is taken from the germline J gene. The chain is built from TRBV10-3 and TRBJ1-1; no clear D gene. The CDR3 has 15 amino acids. Trimming left V 0 bases short and J 5 bases short, with 13 bases between. In germline, CDR1 is ENHRY, CDR2 SYGVKD. Incomplete CDR3 DNA: TGTGCCATCAGTGAGTCTGATCCACGAAGGACTGAA. It translates to CAISESDPRRTE. In full, the CDR3 reads CAISESDPRRTEAFF.

Of note for this clone: The read halts 3 residues ahead of the CDR3 end, with the missing end drawn from the germline J gene. V usage is TRBV4-1 and J usage is TRBJ2-3; 8 nucleotides match TRBD1. Germline loops: CDR1 MGHRA, CDR2 YSYEKL. V lost 8 bases and J lost 4; bases outside the gene matches: 14. This CDR3 comprises 16 residues. The CDR3 here is CASSSRGRDPSDTQYF. The DNA read from the CDR3 is TGCGCCAGCTCTTCCAGGGGGCGCGATCCTTCAGATACG.